This TCR beta chain was captured by sequencing in a study of blood T cells in healthy people across ages. The authors ran a second PCR of about 7 to 11 cycles using a sample-barcoded 5' primer and a J-beta primer mix. Each CDR3 protein is one row after TCRdb ran MiXCR on the 5' RACE reads. Here the sample spans 600,000 to 650,000 distinct CDR3 sequences, 58% being singletons. The CDR3 length is 11 residues. CDR1 is SQVTM and CDR2 is ANQGSEA in the germline V gene. The sequencing input was blood. The V gene is TRBV29-1, the J gene TRBJ1-2; TRBD1 is a possible D gene (6 bases). The clonotype originates from a man between 60 and 75 years old in good health. CDR3 in DNA: TGCGGTGGACAGTTAGGGAATGGCTACACCTTC. It translates to CGGQLGNGYTF.